Sequencing of this T cell receptor (beta chain) was carried out in a study of cytomegalovirus exposure and HLA in healthy donors. With respect to this clone: Its target is not known.

The study's findings and limits: In a later analysis, donors in an Asian-associated ancestry cluster reportedly had fewer N-insertions in productive TCRs than the cohort mean. Earlier results showed most TCR beta V segments being productive about 87% or about 30% of the time.

The CDR3 length is 14 residues. Germline values: CDR1 MDHEN, CDR2 SYDVKM. Trimming removed 7 bases at V and 3 bases at J, with 16 bases between. PCR used 60 Vbeta primers and 13 Jbeta primers. Produced via immunoSEQ multiplex PCR; TCRdb's table is partial and in-frame only. The table has 110,000 or so clones, 81% seen once. This chain joins TRBV28 and TRBJ2-7, with a tentative D call TRBD2 (5 bases). The clonotype originates from a woman in her 30s in good health and CMV-seronegative. The specimen was PBMCs. Here the CDR3 reads CASTRMGGLYEQYF. The CDR3 DNA is TGTGCCAGCACCCGAATGGGCGGACTCTACGAGCAGTACTTC.